This T cell receptor beta chain was captured by sequencing in a study of T-cell memory formation after mild COVID-19. Study overall: TCR clusters showed largely donor specificity. General study results and limits: Contracting clones localized mainly to CM and EM when CD4+ and mainly to EMRA when CD8+.

The CDR3 runs to 14 residues. Looked up from germline, CDR1 is SGHTA and CDR2 is FQGTGA. The ends lost 1 base at V and 6 bases at J; junction bases unmatched: 2. Notes on this clonotype: Its target is unknown.

TCRdb re-called the 5' RACE reads with MiXCR, one entry per CDR3 protein. This table holds roughly 240,000 distinct CDR3 sequences, 15% found once. This clonotype was sampled from an adult woman who had mild COVID-19 (a few samples of this study predate the infection). Cell type and time point are not known. The specimen sequenced was PBMCs or a T cell subset sorted from them (not recorded which). The V gene is TRBV7-3, the J gene TRBJ2-1; TRBD2 agrees at 8 bases. The DNA for the CDR3 is TGTGCCAGCAGCTTAATGGCGGGGGGCAATGAGCAGTTCTTC. It yields the protein CASSLMAGGNEQFF.